This TCR beta chain was captured in a study of T cells after yellow fever vaccination. The 5'RACE template-switching step produced TCR cDNA and added a universal primer site and UMIs. TCRdb independently ran MiXCR on the 5' RACE reads; one entry per CDR3 protein. Of around 250,000 distinct CDR3 sequences listed, 6.9% are singletons. General study points: The appearance of a small share of clonotypes in both CD4 and CD8 compartments was observed. Repertoires sorted by FACS could include abundant clonotypes that are contaminants from the bulk population. Most clones from primary vaccination were detected again post-booster (just over 95% CD4, roughly 90% CD8).

Points on this clonotype: Its antigen is still unknown. This may stem from a read error, because a much larger clone lies one nucleotide away. The CDR3 carries no conserved terminal phenylalanine or tryptophan, so it likely arises from a read error.

Germline loops: CDR1 SGHRS, CDR2 YFSETQ. V trimming: 9 bases; J trimming: 2 bases; junction bases outside the gene matches: 11. The CDR3 is 15 amino acids. The source was CD4+ T cells sorted from PBMCs, collected 15 days after the yellow fever booster vaccination. This chain joins TRBV5-1 and TRBJ2-3, with TRBD2 matching over 8 bases. This receptor was obtained from a young man who received the YFV17D yellow fever vaccine. As DNA, the CDR3 is TGCGCCACCAACGCGGGAGGACGCCTCACAGATACGCAGTATTCT. This sequence encodes CATNAGGRLTDTQYS.